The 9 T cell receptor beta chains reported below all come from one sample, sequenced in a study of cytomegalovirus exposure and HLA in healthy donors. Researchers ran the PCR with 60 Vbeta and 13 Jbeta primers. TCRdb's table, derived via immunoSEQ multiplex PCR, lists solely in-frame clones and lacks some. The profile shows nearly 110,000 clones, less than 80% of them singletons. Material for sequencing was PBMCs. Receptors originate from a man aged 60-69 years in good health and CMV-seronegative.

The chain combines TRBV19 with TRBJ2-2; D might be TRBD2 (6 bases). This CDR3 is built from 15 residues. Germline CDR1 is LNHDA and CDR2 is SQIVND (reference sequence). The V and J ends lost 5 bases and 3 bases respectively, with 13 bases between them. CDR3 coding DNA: TGTGCCAGTAGTCCCTCCGGGGGAGACACCGGGGAGCTGTTTTTT. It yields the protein CASSPSGGDTGELFF.

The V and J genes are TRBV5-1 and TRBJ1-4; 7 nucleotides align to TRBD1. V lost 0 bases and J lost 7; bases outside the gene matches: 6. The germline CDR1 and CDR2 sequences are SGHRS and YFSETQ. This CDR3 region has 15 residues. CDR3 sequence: CASSLVGTAIEKLFF. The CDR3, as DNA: TGCGCCAGCAGCTTGGTCGGGACAGCCATTGAAAAACTGTTTTTT.

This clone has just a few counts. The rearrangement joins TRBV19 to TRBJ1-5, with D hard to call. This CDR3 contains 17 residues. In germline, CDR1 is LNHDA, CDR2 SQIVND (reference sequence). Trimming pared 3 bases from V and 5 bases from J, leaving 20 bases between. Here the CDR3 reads CASSIVTLEPFHQPQHF. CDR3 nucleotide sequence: TGTGCCAGTAGTATCGTGACACTCGAACCATTCCATCAGCCCCAGCATTTT.

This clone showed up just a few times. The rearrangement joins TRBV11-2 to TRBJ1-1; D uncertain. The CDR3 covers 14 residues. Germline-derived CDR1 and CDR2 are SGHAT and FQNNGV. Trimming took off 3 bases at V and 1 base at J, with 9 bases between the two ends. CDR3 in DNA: TGTGCCAGCAGCTTTAGAGGTGAGAACACTGAAGCTTTCTTT. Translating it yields CASSFRGENTEAFF. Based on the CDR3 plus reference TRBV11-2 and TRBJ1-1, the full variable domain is EAGVAQSPRYKIIEKRQSVAFWCNPISGHATLYWYQQILGQGPKLLIQFQNNGVVDDSQLPKDRFSAERLKGVDSTLKIQPAKLEDSAVYLCASSFRGENTEAFFGQGTRLTVV.

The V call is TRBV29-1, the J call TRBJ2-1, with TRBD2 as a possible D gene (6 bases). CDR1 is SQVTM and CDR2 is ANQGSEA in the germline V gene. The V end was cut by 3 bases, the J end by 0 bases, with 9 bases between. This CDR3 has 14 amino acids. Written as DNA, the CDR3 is TGCAGCGTTGACGGGAGTTCCTCCTACAATGAGCAGTTCTTC. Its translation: CSVDGSSSYNEQFF.

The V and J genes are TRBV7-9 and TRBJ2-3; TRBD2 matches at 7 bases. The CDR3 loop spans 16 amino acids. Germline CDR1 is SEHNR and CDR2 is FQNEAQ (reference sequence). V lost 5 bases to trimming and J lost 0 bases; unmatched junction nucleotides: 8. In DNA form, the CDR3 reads TGTGCCAGCAGCCGAGGGGCGGGGGTAAGCACAGATACGCAGTATTTT. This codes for CASSRGAGVSTDTQYF.

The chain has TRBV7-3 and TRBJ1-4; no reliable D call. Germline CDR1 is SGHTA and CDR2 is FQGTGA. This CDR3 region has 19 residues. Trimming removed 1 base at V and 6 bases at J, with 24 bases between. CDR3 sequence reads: CASSLKSWRARGQYEKLFF. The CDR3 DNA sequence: TGTGCCAGCAGCTTAAAGAGCTGGCGGGCACGCGGGCAATATGAAAAACTGTTTTTT.

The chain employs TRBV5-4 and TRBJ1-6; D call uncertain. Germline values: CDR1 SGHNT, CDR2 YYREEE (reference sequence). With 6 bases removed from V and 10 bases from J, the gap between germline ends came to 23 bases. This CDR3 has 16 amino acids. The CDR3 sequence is CASTSDRTTPLSPLHF. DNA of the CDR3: TGTGCCAGCACGAGCGACCGAACAACACCATTGTCACCCCTCCACTTT.

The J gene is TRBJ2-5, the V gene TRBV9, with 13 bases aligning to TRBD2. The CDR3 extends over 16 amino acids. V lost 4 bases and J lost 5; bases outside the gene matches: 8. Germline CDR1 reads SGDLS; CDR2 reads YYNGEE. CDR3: CASSRTWTSGGETQYF. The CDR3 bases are TGTGCCAGCAGCCGGACTTGGACTAGCGGGGGCGAGACCCAGTACTTC.